Below are 23 T cell receptor beta chains sequenced from a single sample in a study of long-term antiretroviral therapy in people with HIV (dated by TCRdb to between 2021 and 2024). The immunoSEQ hsTCRB v3.0 assay was used at survey level resolution for TRB variable region sequencing. TCRdb obtained this table from immuneACCESS and retained in-frame rearrangements with V and J assigned. These tables miss some clones; where compared with another copy, unresolved V genes account for less than half of the shortfall, and the remainder is unexplained. Here the sample has about 27,000 clones; around four fifths occur a single time. The ten largest clones represent approximately 11% of the sample. The sample was unsorted PBMCs, taken 0.8 years before starting antiretroviral therapy. The receptors come from a man aged 18-30 years with HIV.

The V and J genes are TRBV30 and TRBJ1-1; 7 nucleotides match TRBD1. CDR3 size: 14 residues. V gave up 3 bases and J gave up 4 bases; unmatched junction bases: 8. Germline V lookup: CDR1 GTSNPN, CDR2 SVGIG (reference sequence). The CDR3 DNA sequence: TGTGCCTGGAGAGGGCAGGGGGTTGGCACTGAAGCTTTCTTT. Translated: CAWRGQGVGTEAFF.

This chain joins TRBV5-1 and TRBJ2-3, with D unclear. Trimming stripped 0 bases from V and 2 bases from J, with 10 bases between. The CDR3 totals 15 residues. Germline CDR1 SGHRS, CDR2 YFSETQ. The CDR3 DNA follows: TGCGCCAGCAGCTTGGTCCTAACTCACACAGATACGCAGTATTTT. It translates to CASSLVLTHTDTQYF.

The V and J genes are TRBV11-2 and TRBJ2-7; TRBD1 agrees at 10 bases. Trimming at V came to 6 bases and at J to 0 bases, leaving 14 bases not matched to a gene. Germline values: CDR1 SGHAT, CDR2 FQNNGV. The CDR3 covers 18 residues. The CDR3 reads CASRLRTGGTRSSYEQYF. CDR3 DNA sequence: TGTGCCAGCAGGCTTCGGACAGGGGGAACCAGGAGCTCCTACGAGCAGTACTTC.

The chain has TRBV27 and TRBJ2-5; the D gene is possibly TRBD2 (5 bases). Trimming shortened V by 8 bases and J by 3 bases, and 13 bases separated the two germline ends. Looked up from germline, CDR1 is MNHEY and CDR2 is SMNVEV (reference sequence). The CDR3 extends over 13 amino acids. The CDR3 nucleotides read TGTGCCAGCTCCCGGGGTAGAGAAGAGACCCAGTACTTC. Translated, it gives CASSRGREETQYF.

This clone appeared a few times. V and J are TRBV29-1 and TRBJ1-2; 8 bases line up with TRBD1. CDR1 is SQVTM, CDR2 ANQGSEA, per germline. Trimming cost V 2 bases and J 3 bases; bases outside gene matches: 5. This CDR3 has 14 residues. CDR3 nucleotide sequence: TGCAGCGTTGAAACCGACAGGGGAGACTATGGCTACACCTTC. It yields the protein CSVETDRGDYGYTF.

V is TRBV6-1 and J is TRBJ1-4, with TRBD1 identical over 9 bases. Germline values: CDR1 MNHNS, CDR2 SASEGT. This CDR3 spans 14 amino acids. Trimming cost V 6 bases and J 7 bases; bases outside gene matches: 6. For the CDR3, the DNA is TGTGCCAGCAGCGGACAGGGGTCAGTTGAAAAACTGTTTTTT. The encoded protein is CASSGQGSVEKLFF.

Sample share makes this clone medium-sized. Written as DNA, the CDR3 is TGTGCCAGCAGTCCCGAGTCCACCTACAACACTGAAGCTTTCTTT. It encodes CASSPESTYNTEAFF. V gene TRBV6-1 combines with J gene TRBJ1-1; the D is unclear. The CDR3 consists of 15 residues. Per the germline V gene, CDR1 is MNHNS and CDR2 is SASEGT. Between the trimmed V and J ends, which lost 5 bases and 2 bases, there was a span of 15 bases.

This chain connects TRBV20-1 to TRBJ2-7; 8 bases match TRBD2. The CDR3 runs to 11 residues. Germline CDR1 reads DFQATT; CDR2 reads SNEGSKA (reference sequence). After removal of 8 bases from V and 5 bases from J, the junction contained 5 bases not matched to a gene. The CDR3 here is CSPQLADEQYF. CDR3 sequence (DNA): TGCAGTCCACAACTAGCGGACGAGCAGTACTTC.

The V gene is TRBV2, the J gene TRBJ2-6, with D perhaps matching TRBD2 (6 bases). The V and J ends lost 5 bases and 1 base respectively, with 12 bases between them. The CDR3 loop spans 16 amino acids. Looked up from germline, CDR1 is SNHLY and CDR2 is FYNNEI. The CDR3 sequence: CASSRGINSGANVLTF. DNA of the CDR3: TGTGCCAGCAGTCGGGGGATTAATTCTGGGGCCAACGTCCTGACTTTC.

This chain joins TRBV7-2 and TRBJ2-1; 9 nucleotides align to TRBD2. V gave up 6 bases and J gave up 8 bases; unmatched junction bases: 8. Germline CDR1 SGHTA, CDR2 FQGNSA. The CDR3 is 14 amino acids. The chain's CDR3 is CASSGTSHWDEQFF. The CDR3 nucleotides are TGTGCCAGCAGTGGGACTAGCCACTGGGATGAGCAGTTCTTC.

J is TRBJ1-1 and V is TRBV25-1; 7 bases match TRBD1. The V gene's germline CDR1 is MGHDK and CDR2 SYGVNS. With 6 bases clipped from V and 5 bases from J, the junction kept 18 bases outside the gene matches. The CDR3 spans 17 residues. The CDR3 reads CASSGGKGTDWTTEAFF. In DNA form, the CDR3 reads TGTGCCAGCAGCGGAGGAAAAGGGACAGATTGGACAACTGAAGCTTTCTTT.

The genes are TRBV5-4 and TRBJ2-1, with D hard to call. Germline values: CDR1 SGHNT, CDR2 YYREEE (reference sequence). With 0 bases removed from V and 8 bases from J, the gap between germline ends came to 6 bases. There are 12 residues in the CDR3. The CDR3 nucleotides read TGTGCCAGCAGCTTGGTGCCCCATGAGCAGTTCTTC. This encodes CASSLVPHEQFF.

V and J are TRBV30 and TRBJ1-5; no firm D call. The V gene lost 2 bases and the J gene lost 0 bases, with 5 bases spanning the gap. The CDR3 extends over 13 amino acids. The germline V gene has CDR1 GTSNPN and CDR2 SVGIG (reference sequence). The CDR3 DNA reads as TGTGCCTGGAGTACAAGTAGCAATCAGCCCCAGCATTTT. Translated, it gives CAWSTSSNQPQHF.

This sequence joins TRBV28 and TRBJ2-3, with 8 nucleotides matching TRBD2. V shed 8 bases and J 4 bases; nucleotides not matched to a gene: 17. Germline CDR1 and CDR2: MDHEN and SYDVKM. The CDR3 is 17 amino acids. CDR3 nucleotide sequence: TGTGCCAGCGTTTCAGCGGGAGTATTCGTTGACGCAGATACGCAGTATTTT. This codes for CASVSAGVFVDADTQYF.

The rearrangement links TRBV27 to TRBJ2-7; 11 positions match TRBD2. V shed 6 bases, J shed 3 bases, and the junction held 1 base outside the gene matches. This CDR3 is 13 amino acids long. The germline CDR1 and CDR2 sequences are MNHEY and SMNVEV (reference sequence). CDR3 sequence reads: CASRGLADYEQYF. Here the CDR3 DNA reads TGTGCCAGCAGGGGACTAGCGGACTACGAGCAGTACTTC.

The chain joins TRBV9 to TRBJ2-3; TRBD2 matches 16 bases. Trimming cost V 3 bases and J 2 bases; bases outside gene matches: 6. The CDR3 is made up of 18 amino acids. Germline values: CDR1 SGDLS, CDR2 YYNGEE. This CDR3 is CASSEGTSGRAHTDTQYF. In DNA form, the CDR3 reads TGTGCCAGCAGCGAAGGGACTAGCGGGAGGGCCCACACAGATACGCAGTATTTT.

CDR3: CASSSNRGLDEKLFF. In DNA, the CDR3 is TGTGCCAGCAGCTCTAACAGGGGGCTGGATGAAAAACTGTTTTTT. The V gene is TRBV5-4, the J gene TRBJ1-4; 9 bases agree with TRBD1. From germline, CDR1 is SGHNT and CDR2 YYREEE (reference sequence). The CDR3 contains 15 residues. Trimming took 3 bases from V and 6 from J; bases not matched to a gene: 6.

This chain joins TRBV11-2 and TRBJ2-3; the D gene is possibly TRBD2 (6 bases). CDR1 and CDR2 (germline): SGHAT, FQNNGV. The CDR3 has 15 amino acids. V was pared by 4 bases and J by 2 bases, with 13 bases between. In DNA, the CDR3 is TGTGCCAGCAGCTCCCACGGGGGTATCACAGATACGCAGTATTTT. Its protein product is CASSSHGGITDTQYF.

The V and J genes are TRBV29-1 and TRBJ2-7, with 13 bases lining up with TRBD2. This CDR3 is built from 14 residues. Germline V gives CDR1 SQVTM, CDR2 ANQGSEA. The ends lost 6 bases at V and 2 bases at J; junction bases unmatched: 4. DNA for the CDR3: TGCAGCGTGAGGACTAGCGGGGGCCCCTACGAGCAGTACTTC. Protein: CSVRTSGGPYEQYF.

The V call is TRBV13, the J call TRBJ1-2; D is unclear. CDR1 PRHDT and CDR2 FYEKMQ come from the germline V gene (reference sequence). Trimming took 2 bases from V and 3 from J, leaving 19 bases between them. The CDR3 extends over 17 amino acids. The CDR3 here is CASSLRPARSNYYGYTF. CDR3 DNA sequence: TGTGCCAGCAGCTTACGACCCGCCAGGTCAAACTACTATGGCTACACCTTC.

The CDR3 reads CASRSAGVVNTQYF. The CDR3 DNA follows: TGTGCCAGCAGGAGCGCGGGGGTAGTAAATACGCAGTATTTT. This chain connects TRBV27 to TRBJ2-3; TRBD2 matches at 7 bases. Germline CDR1 MNHEY, CDR2 SMNVEV (reference sequence). The junction had 10 bases not matched to a gene; V was cut back by 6 bases and J by 7 bases. The CDR3 runs to 14 residues.

The J gene is TRBJ1-5, the V gene TRBV6-1; TRBD1 matches 10 bases. Germline CDR1 reads MNHNS; CDR2 reads SASEGT. CDR3 size: 13 residues. The trim removed 9 bases at V and 6 bases at J, leaving 5 bases unmatched. CDR3 region: CARDRGGSQPQHF. The CDR3, as DNA: TGTGCCAGGGACAGGGGGGGAAGTCAGCCCCAGCATTTT.

The genes are TRBV2 and TRBJ1-1, with 7 bases lining up with TRBD1. Trimming took 7 bases from V and 9 from J; bases not matched to a gene: 14. The CDR3 totals 14 residues. Germline V gene lookup returns CDR1 SNHLY and CDR2 FYNNEI. In DNA form, the CDR3 reads TGTGCCAGCAATCCCGACAGGGATGGGGAACAAGCTTTCTTT. Encoded protein: CASNPDRDGEQAFF.